The 20 T cell receptor beta chains below were found in one sample sequenced in a study of blood T cell repertoires in COVID-19. Profiled with immunoSEQ multiplex PCR; TCRdb holds only in-frame clones, not every one. The table includes about 200,000 clones, over 80% detected once. Source material: peripheral blood. The receptors were gathered from a man aged 40-49 years with acute or convalescent COVID-19.

The rearrangement joins TRBV15 to TRBJ1-3, with 9 positions matching TRBD1. V lost 0 bases to trimming and J lost 3 bases; unmatched junction nucleotides: 6. The CDR3 is made up of 17 amino acids. Germline V gives CDR1 LNHNV, CDR2 YYDKDF (reference sequence). CDR3 sequence: CATSRDRRQGGGNTIYF. The CDR3 DNA reads TGTGCCACCAGCAGAGATCGTAGACAGGGGGGTGGAAACACCATATATTTT.

The chain employs TRBV6-5 and TRBJ2-7, with a tentative D call TRBD1 (5 bases). CDR3 length equals 15 residues. V gave up 0 bases and J gave up 7 bases, with 16 bases separating them. Germline V gives CDR1 MNHEY, CDR2 SVGAGI. The CDR3 is CASSYSGQGLGEQYF. The CDR3, as DNA: TGTGCCAGCAGTTACTCGGGCCAGGGTTTGGGGGAGCAGTACTTC.

The CDR3 loop reads CASSPLQFVYNEQFF. Here the CDR3 DNA reads TGTGCCAGCAGCCCTCTACAGTTTGTCTACAATGAGCAGTTCTTC. The rearrangement links TRBV7-7 to TRBJ2-1; D is unclear. The CDR3 extends over 15 amino acids. V was shortened by 5 bases and J by 3 bases, with 14 bases between the two germline ends. Looked up from germline, CDR1 is SSHAT and CDR2 is FNYEAQ (reference sequence).

The V gene is TRBV6-5, the J gene TRBJ1-2; D gene unclear. Germline CDR1 reads MNHEY; CDR2 reads SVGAGI. The CDR3 has 15 residues. The V end lost 1 base, the J end lost 0 bases, and 9 bases lay between the germline ends. CDR3 coding DNA: TGTGCCAGCAGTTACTTTCCAGAAGCTAACTATGGCTACACCTTC. Translated: CASSYFPEANYGYTF.

The chain joins TRBV5-5 to TRBJ1-4; D is unresolved. The CDR3 consists of 16 residues. V shed 3 bases and J shed 0 bases, with 12 bases lying between them. Germline CDR1 reads SGHKS; CDR2 reads YYEKEE (reference sequence). CDR3 sequence reads: CASSWLSLATNEKLFF. DNA for the CDR3: TGTGCCAGCAGCTGGCTCTCTCTGGCAACTAATGAAAAACTGTTTTTT.

As for this clone: Within the sample, other DNA sequences also encode this same CDR3. The CDR3 DNA reads TGTGCCAGCAGCCAGACACGTAGCAATCAGCCCCAGCATTTT. Encoded protein: CASSQTRSNQPQHF. The chain carries TRBV3-1 (or the pseudogene TRBV3-2) and TRBJ1-5; D is unresolved. Germline V CDR1 and CDR2: LGHDT, YNNKEL (reference sequence). The CDR3 is made up of 14 amino acids. Trimming took off 3 bases at V and 0 bases at J, with 6 bases between the two ends.

This chain links TRBV7-6 with TRBJ1-5; no definite D call. Germline CDR1 and CDR2: SGHVS and FNYEAQ. The ends were cut back, 5 bases at V and 1 base at J, with 15 bases in the middle. The CDR3 has 16 amino acids. CDR3 sequence: CASSPGRVGSNQPQHF. CDR3 nucleotides: TGTGCCAGCAGCCCCGGGAGGGTAGGGAGCAATCAGCCCCAGCATTTT.

The chain employs TRBV15 and TRBJ2-7, with unresolved D. Germline V CDR1 and CDR2: LNHNV, YYDKDF (reference sequence). There are 14 residues in the CDR3. V was cut by 4 bases and J by 5 bases, with 15 bases left in between. The CDR3 sequence is CATSNAPGGNEQYF. The CDR3 DNA reads TGTGCCACCAGCAACGCCCCCGGCGGAAACGAGCAGTACTTC.

This clone has a handful of counts. The gene calls are TRBV2 and TRBJ1-2; D possibly corresponds to TRBD1 (6 bases). Looked up from germline, CDR1 is SNHLY and CDR2 is FYNNEI. The CDR3 is 13 amino acids. V shed 4 bases and J shed 8 bases, with 14 bases lying between them. CDR3 sequence reads: CASSVFQGQGYTF. CDR3 nucleotide sequence: TGTGCCAGCAGTGTATTTCAGGGGCAAGGCTACACCTTC. The full variable domain, in which reference TRBV2 and TRBJ1-2 provide the parts outside the CDR3, is EPEVTQTPSHQVTQMGQEVILRCVPISNHLYFYWYRQILGQKVEFLVSFYNNEISEKSEIFDDQFSVERPDGSNFTLKIRSTKLEDSAMYFCASSVFQGQGYTFGSGTRLTVV.

The chain recombines TRBV12-3 or TRBV12-4 with TRBJ2-1; D is unresolved. Between the trimmed V and J ends, which lost 3 bases and 7 bases, there was a span of 4 bases. This CDR3 is built from 11 residues. The CDR3 protein is CASSFSNEQFF. The CDR3 DNA reads TGTGCCAGCAGTTTTTCGAATGAGCAGTTCTTC.

The rearrangement uses TRBV27 and TRBJ1-1; the match to TRBD1 covers 9 bases. The germline gives CDR1 MNHEY, CDR2 SMNVEV (reference sequence). CDR3 length: 13 amino acids. The V gene end was trimmed by 5 bases and the J gene end by 10 bases; junction bases not matched to a gene: 8. This chain's CDR3 is CASSLGQGGAAFF. The CDR3 DNA reads TGTGCCAGCAGTCTGGGACAGGGAGGTGCAGCTTTCTTT.

As to this clone: Other nucleotide sequences in the sample specify the same CDR3. The chain links TRBV19 to TRBJ1-2, with D unclear. Per germline, CDR1 LNHDA and CDR2 SQIVND (reference sequence). V lost 6 bases to trimming and J lost 3 bases, with 11 bases between them. This CDR3 region has 13 residues. CDR3 loop: CASSPKRDYGYTF. Here the CDR3 DNA reads TGTGCCAGTAGCCCCAAGAGAGACTATGGCTACACCTTC.

The chain carries TRBV6-1 and TRBJ2-5; no clear D. V lost 8 bases to trimming and J lost 7 bases, with 17 bases between them. The CDR3 has 13 amino acids. Germline V gene data show CDR1 as MNHNS and CDR2 as SASEGT. The CDR3 DNA reads as TGTGCCAGCTCCGGCAGTGACTCGAGGACCCAGTACTTC. This sequence encodes CASSGSDSRTQYF.

This clone came up a few times. The V and J genes are TRBV30 and TRBJ2-7; D is ambiguous. The CDR3 has 15 residues. Trimming pared 2 bases from V and 6 bases from J, leaving 20 bases between. Germline values: CDR1 GTSNPN, CDR2 SVGIG (reference sequence). CDR3 bases: TGTGCCTGGAGTACCCCCCCCGCCCAGTTTACCGAGCAGTACTTC. Its protein is CAWSTPPAQFTEQYF.

The sample holds one count of this clone. The rearrangement links TRBV18 to TRBJ1-2, with 8 bases fitting TRBD1. CDR3 length equals 18 residues. The germline V gene encodes CDR1 KGHSH and CDR2 LQKENI. Trimming cost V 4 bases and J 5 bases; bases outside gene matches: 18. This CDR3 is CASSLSGQGTVPLYGYTF. DNA for the CDR3: TGTGCCAGCTCACTTTCCGGACAGGGAACCGTACCCCTTTATGGCTACACCTTC.

CDR3 region: CAISEDRRVSYEQYF. The DNA for the CDR3 is TGTGCCATCAGCGAGGACAGACGGGTATCCTACGAGCAGTACTTC. This chain joins TRBV10-3 and TRBJ2-7; tentative D call: TRBD1 (6 bases). V dropped 6 bases and J dropped 1 base, with 16 bases sitting between them. The CDR3 length is 15 residues. Germline V gene sequence: CDR1 ENHRY, CDR2 SYGVKD.

The V gene is TRBV13, the J gene TRBJ2-7; 11 bases line up with TRBD1. CDR1 PRHDT and CDR2 FYEKMQ come from the germline V gene (reference sequence). Trimming at V came to 5 bases and at J to 4 bases, leaving 10 bases not matched to a gene. There are 16 residues in the CDR3. DNA for the CDR3: TGTGCCAGCAGCATGGGACAGGGGGAAAGTTTGTACGAGCAGTACTTC. This translates into CASSMGQGESLYEQYF.

As regards this clone: Other nucleotide sequences from this sample produce the same CDR3. The chain couples TRBV29-1 to TRBJ1-5, with D tentatively TRBD1 (6 bases). Germline CDR1 SQVTM, CDR2 ANQGSEA. The length of the CDR3 is 13 residues. Trimming pared 6 bases from V and 7 bases from J, leaving 16 bases between. CDR3 residues: CSVADRFDQPQHF. For the CDR3, the DNA is TGCAGCGTCGCCGACAGGTTTGACCAGCCCCAGCATTTT.

The CDR3 DNA is TGTGCCAGCAGCGACTCTGCAGGGGGCGCAGATACGCAGTATTTT. Translation gives CASSDSAGGADTQYF. The chain links TRBV9 to TRBJ2-3; 8 positions agree with TRBD1. Per the germline V gene, CDR1 is SGDLS and CDR2 is YYNGEE. Trimming at V came to 3 bases and at J to 4 bases, leaving 7 bases not matched to a gene. This CDR3 has 15 residues.

This clone turned up a few times. The V gene is TRBV2, the J gene TRBJ2-7; 7 nucleotides align to TRBD1. The germline CDR1 and CDR2 sequences are SNHLY and FYNNEI. V shed 3 bases, J shed 0 bases, and the junction held 5 bases outside the gene matches. The CDR3 has 15 amino acids. CDR3: CASSDLAGGSYEQYF. The CDR3 DNA sequence: TGTGCCAGCAGTGACCTCGCAGGGGGCTCCTACGAGCAGTACTTC.